One sample yielded the 21 T cell receptor beta chains listed below, sequenced in a study of beta chain features in type 1 diabetes. Expressed TCRB transcripts were sequenced because the isolated RNA had all been reverse transcribed beforehand. Profiled with immunoSEQ multiplex PCR; TCRdb holds only in-frame clones, not every one. The profile shows roughly 300,000 clones, approximately 8.2% of them singletons. Sequencing used central memory CD4+ T cells from blood. These receptor sequences come from a woman aged 18-30 years in good health.

This clone was seen only a few times. The chain links TRBV27 to TRBJ2-5; 8 bases match TRBD1. The CDR3 extends over 16 amino acids. The junction had 10 bases not matched to a gene; V was cut back by 2 bases and J by 5 bases. Germline CDR1 and CDR2: MNHEY and SMNVEV (reference sequence). The CDR3 sequence is CASSLRVTGAGETQYF. The CDR3 nucleotides are TGTGCCAGCAGTTTAAGGGTGACAGGGGCAGGGGAGACCCAGTACTTC.

In this sample, this clone turned up a few times. The chain has TRBV5-1 and TRBJ2-3; D call uncertain. The germline CDR1 and CDR2 sequences are SGHRS and YFSETQ. Deletions cut 5 bases from V and 4 bases from J, with 5 bases between. This CDR3 comprises 11 residues. CDR3 in amino acids: CASRSADTQYF. The CDR3 DNA sequence: TGCGCCAGCAGAAGTGCAGATACGCAGTATTTT.

This clone was seen only a few times. The V and J genes are TRBV28 and TRBJ2-7, with D possibly TRBD1 on 5 matching bases. The CDR3 has 12 amino acids. The V and J ends lost 4 bases and 3 bases respectively, with 7 bases between them. Germline loops: CDR1 MDHEN, CDR2 SYDVKM. This chain's CDR3 is CASSWQGYEQYF. In DNA, the CDR3 is TGTGCCAGCAGTTGGCAGGGCTACGAGCAGTACTTC.

The rearrangement uses TRBV7-9 and TRBJ2-5; D remains ambiguous. The CDR3 totals 19 residues. V gave up 2 bases and J gave up 2 bases, with 24 bases separating them. Germline V gene sequence: CDR1 SEHNR, CDR2 FQNEAQ (reference sequence). The CDR3 coding sequence is TGTGCCAGCAGCTTACTGCGGTCCGCTCCCCATGCCCCACAAGAGACCCAGTACTTC. It yields the protein CASSLLRSAPHAPQETQYF.

This clone was observed a handful of times. CDR3 nucleotide sequence: TGTGCCAGCAGCCGGTGGGCCCCGACTAGCGGCGGGGAGCTGTTTTTT. Translated: CASSRWAPTSGGELFF. The chain recombines TRBV7-3 with TRBJ2-2; TRBD2 matches at 9 bases. With 5 bases clipped from V and 7 bases from J, the junction kept 11 bases outside the gene matches. The germline gives CDR1 SGHTA, CDR2 FQGTGA. The CDR3 has 16 residues.

This clone was detected many times. CDR3: CASEPGQLNIQYF. In DNA, the CDR3 is TGTGCCAGTGAACCGGGACAGCTAAACATTCAGTACTTC. The chain has TRBV28 and TRBJ2-4, with 7 bases that match TRBD1. The CDR3 has 13 residues. J lost 6 bases, V lost 9 bases, and 8 bases had no gene match. Per germline, CDR1 MDHEN and CDR2 SYDVKM.

This chain connects TRBV2 to TRBJ2-7; 11 bases match TRBD2. This CDR3 has 14 residues. The junction had 4 bases not matched to a gene; V was cut back by 7 bases and J by 2 bases. Germline V gene lookup returns CDR1 SNHLY and CDR2 FYNNEI. The DNA of the CDR3 is TGTGCCAGCACCCTGACTAGCGGGACCTACGAGCAGTACTTC. It specifies CASTLTSGTYEQYF.

A remark on this clone: The CDR3 end shows no conserved phenylalanine or tryptophan, and so a read error is likely. The DNA is omitted, as the CDR3 cannot be located on it reliably, and the CDR3 follows TCRdb's listing. This chain connects TRBV4-2 to TRBJ2-3; the table assigns TRBD2, which was not confirmed against the DNA. A total of 13 residues make up the CDR3, ends included. Germline V lookup: CDR1 LGHNA, CDR2 YNFKEQ. CDR3 protein: CASSQDTEAGLNI.

In its sample, this clone was seen a few times. This same CDR3 is encoded by further DNA sequences in the sample. The chain recombines TRBV9 with TRBJ1-1; 8 bases are shared with TRBD1. The CDR3 is 13 amino acids. The ends lost 2 bases at V and 6 bases at J; junction bases unmatched: 3. From germline, CDR1 is SGDLS and CDR2 YYNGEE. DNA of the CDR3: TGTGCCAGCAGCGTGGGGACAGGATCTGAAGCTTTCTTT. It specifies CASSVGTGSEAFF.

This clone was observed at least ten times. The chain joins TRBV6-1 to TRBJ2-7; D unresolved. V lost 1 base to trimming and J lost 3 bases, with 7 bases between them. CDR1 is MNHNS and CDR2 is SASEGT in the germline V gene. This CDR3 is built from 13 residues. The CDR3 coding sequence is TGTGCCAGCAGTGAAGGGTTGCGCTACGAGCAGTACTTC. It specifies CASSEGLRYEQYF.

This clone has just a few counts. The chain combines TRBV15 with TRBJ1-2, with D uncertain. The CDR3 totals 13 residues. The germline V and J ends were trimmed by 0 bases and 8 bases, with 10 bases remaining between them. Germline V gene data show CDR1 as LNHNV and CDR2 as YYDKDF (reference sequence). The CDR3 DNA reads as TGTGCCACCAGCAGAGACCCAGACACAGGCTACACCTTC. This gives the protein CATSRDPDTGYTF. Using reference TRBV15 and TRBJ1-2 for the parts outside the CDR3, the full variable domain is DAMVIQNPRYQVTQFGKPVTLSCSQTLNHNVMYWYQQKSSQAPKLLFHYYDKDFNNEADTPDNFQSRRPNTSFCFLDIRSPGLGDTAMYLCATSRDPDTGYTFGSGTRLTVV.

In its sample, this clone was seen a few times. The CDR3 loop is CASSLVVGRPAKNIQYF. Here the CDR3 DNA reads TGTGCCAGCAGCTTAGTGGTTGGGCGCCCAGCCAAAAACATTCAGTACTTC. V is TRBV7-8 and J is TRBJ2-4, with D unclear. Trimming removed 1 base at V and 0 bases at J, with 13 bases between. CDR1 SGHVS and CDR2 FQNEAQ come from the germline V gene. The CDR3 is 17 residues long.

There are a few counts of this clone. The chain employs TRBV19 and TRBJ2-1, with a tentative D call TRBD2 (5 bases). The ends were cut back, 3 bases at V and 6 bases at J, with 9 bases in the middle. Per the germline V gene, CDR1 is LNHDA and CDR2 is SQIVND (reference sequence). The CDR3 has 13 residues. The CDR3 here is CASSIPGSNEQFF. The CDR3 DNA sequence: TGTGCCAGTAGTATCCCTGGGAGCAATGAGCAGTTCTTC.

The chain combines TRBV7-9 with TRBJ2-5, with 7 bases aligning to TRBD1. The CDR3 is 14 residues long. V gave up 5 bases and J gave up 2 bases; unmatched junction bases: 5. Looked up from germline, CDR1 is SEHNR and CDR2 is FQNEAQ (reference sequence). DNA of the CDR3: TGTGCCAGCAGCCGTACGGGACAGCAAGAGACCCAGTACTTC. Translation gives CASSRTGQQETQYF.

The chain couples TRBV28 to TRBJ1-3, with no clear D. Trimming pared 5 bases from V and 0 bases from J, leaving 11 bases between. The CDR3 is made up of 15 amino acids. CDR1 MDHEN and CDR2 SYDVKM come from the germline V gene. Written as DNA, the CDR3 is TGTGCCAGCAGTACCCCAGGCAGCTCTGGAAACACCATATATTTT. This sequence encodes CASSTPGSSGNTIYF.

The V gene is TRBV7-2, the J gene TRBJ2-7; 14 nucleotides align to TRBD2. The CDR3 runs to 15 residues. Germline V CDR1 and CDR2: SGHTA, FQGNSA. V was pared by 5 bases and J by 6 bases, with 6 bases of the junction left unmatched. CDR3 sequence reads: CASSPQGLAGAEQYF. In nucleotides, the CDR3 is TGTGCCAGCAGCCCACAGGGACTAGCGGGAGCCGAGCAGTACTTC.

This chain joins TRBV28 and TRBJ2-1; TRBD1 agrees at 10 bases. Germline CDR1 is MDHEN and CDR2 is SYDVKM. CDR3 length equals 15 residues. Losses at the gene ends were 4 bases for V and 7 bases for J; bases not matched to a gene: 7. The CDR3 DNA sequence: TGTGCCAGCAGTTCAACCGGGACAGGGGTTAATGAGCAGTTCTTC. This encodes CASSSTGTGVNEQFF.

This clone appeared a few times. This rearrangement joins TRBV19 to TRBJ1-5; D unresolved. The CDR3 length is 15 residues. Trimming stripped 0 bases from V and 9 bases from J, with 15 bases between. Germline loops: CDR1 LNHDA, CDR2 SQIVND (reference sequence). The CDR3 region has the DNA TGTGCCAGTAGTATAGACCGCTTTGGCCGGGGGCCCCAGCATTTT. Translated: CASSIDRFGRGPQHF.

DNA of the CDR3: TGTGCCATCAGTGAGTCGGGACTAGCGGGAGGCTATCATGAGCAGTTCTTC. This encodes CAISESGLAGGYHEQFF. The V call is TRBV10-3, the J call TRBJ2-1, with 15 bases that match TRBD2. The germline V gene has CDR1 ENHRY and CDR2 SYGVKD. Germline trimming cut 0 bases from V and 8 bases from J; bases unmatched to any gene: 5. CDR3 length equals 17 residues.

A note on this clone: The limits of the CDR3 on the DNA are not certain, so only TCRdb's listed CDR3 is given. This sequence joins TRBV28 and TRBJ2-3. Germline V gene lookup returns CDR1 MDHEN and CDR2 SYDVKM. Counting both end residues, the CDR3 totals 15 amino acids. CDR3 protein: CASRPSGQGADTQYF.

The V call is TRBV6-1, the J call TRBJ2-4, with D perhaps TRBD1 (6 bases). V was trimmed by 4 bases and J by 0 bases, leaving 13 bases between them. CDR1 is MNHNS and CDR2 is SASEGT in the germline V gene. The CDR3 contains 16 residues. CDR3 residues: CASSAGDRRAKNIQYF. The CDR3 DNA sequence: TGTGCCAGCAGTGCAGGGGATAGGAGAGCCAAAAACATTCAGTACTTC.